This T cell receptor beta chain was identified in a study of T cells in Graves' hyperthyroidism and ophthalmopathy. RNA transcripts yielded amplified TCR beta CDR3 regions. When the TCR CDR3 underwent first-round RT-PCR, the HTBI primer set was used. TCRdb processed the multiplex PCR reads anew with MiXCR; each CDR3 protein has one entry. The sample includes roughly 720,000 distinct CDR3 sequences, 17% of them seen just once. Study conclusions and caveats: The model's output predicted ophthalmopathy at a median of 6.5 months prior to onset. From stable hyperthyroidism, ophthalmopathy was set apart by a 13 V-J model. The majority of expanded thyroid clonotypes above 0.001 also appeared in blood.

This clonotype turned up a few times. Antigen: not known. The ends were cut back, 4 bases at V and 2 bases at J, with 9 bases in the middle. CDR3 size: 14 residues. Per germline, CDR1 MNHEY and CDR2 SMNVEV (reference sequence). This chain joins TRBV27 and TRBJ1-5, with a tentative D call TRBD1 (5 bases). The clonotype comes from a man aged 50-59 years with Graves' hyperthyroidism. The sample comprised blood. Here the CDR3 DNA reads TGTGCCAGCAGTTCGGGGGGTCGCAATCAGCCCCAGCATTTT. Amino acids: CASSSGGRNQPQHF.